A selection of T cell receptor beta chains follows, all from one sample in a study of T cells expressing NK-cell markers. TCRdb processed the 5' RACE reads again and assigns one entry to each CDR3 protein, with no DNA. Its table records hundreds of thousands of distinct CDR3 sequences. The sample taken for sequencing was blood T cells: a sorted CD56 or NKG2C T cell subset, CD4+ or CD8+ T cells, or bulk PBMC T cells (not recorded which). The source is a woman aged 18 to 75 in good health. Each CDR3 is given with its conserved first and last residue.

TRBV19,TRBJ2-7,CASSDRLAGDYEQYF
TRBV5-4,TRBJ2-1,CASSLLIAGASYNEQFF
TRBV4-2,TRBJ2-7,CASSQGGGGSSYEQYF
TRBV4-3,TRBJ2-1,CASSQEDSLSYNEQFF
TRBV7-2,TRBJ1-2,CASSPYPRSNYGYTF
TRBV2,TRBJ2-1,CASSDTYKSYNEQFF
TRBV29-1,TRBJ1-1,CSVYGQYQNTEAFF
TRBV7-2,TRBJ2-2,CASSFDSNPSSTGELFF
TRBV4-3,TRBJ1-2,CASSRQGVGGYTF
TRBV27,TRBJ2-1,CASSHLLGGSYNEQFF
TRBV5-4,TRBJ1-1,CASSLRGQMNTEAFF
TRBV29-1,TRBJ1-2,CSAHQGDYGYTF
TRBV20-1,TRBJ2-7,CSSHDTSGSGIYEQYF
TRBV10-3,TRBJ2-5,CAISESGSQETQYF
TRBV7-2,TRBJ1-2,CASSRTAYGYGYTF
TRBV20-1,TRBJ1-1,CSARERQKNTEAFF
TRBV6-2/TRBV6-3,TRBJ2-1,CASSYEPRARQFF
TRBV12-3/TRBV12-4,TRBJ1-5,CASSLATGGGQPQHF
TRBV7-3,TRBJ2-1,CASSSRGGANNEQFF
TRBV25-1,TRBJ1-1,CASSAARQGAGTEAFF
TRBV7-9,TRBJ2-3,CASSSLTSGLKDTQYF
TRBV6-1,TRBJ2-7,CASSEVTVMQYF
TRBV7-2,TRBJ2-2,CASSFRGGELFF
TRBV13,TRBJ2-3,CASSLVRSLSTDTQYF
TRBV9,TRBJ1-6,CASSVQGGTGYNSPLHF
TRBV20-1,TRBJ2-1,CSGSGRYNEQFF
TRBV10-1,TRBJ2-5,CASSDSASGVETQYF
TRBV7-2,TRBJ2-1,CASSPFPLAGGPDEQFF
TRBV7-9,TRBJ2-7,CASSPIAGGLAYEQYF
TRBV5-1,TRBJ1-4,CASSRGTGTGEKLFF
TRBV14,TRBJ2-7,CASSLKQAGGDYEQYF
TRBV25-1,TRBJ1-6,CASRNQGIYNSPLHF
TRBV20-1,TRBJ2-7,CSARRYPSSYEQYF
TRBV12-3/TRBV12-4,TRBJ2-5,CASSPIGGAGGPVGTQYF
TRBV5-6,TRBJ1-2,CASSLDISNYGYTF
TRBV24-1,TRBJ2-2,CATSESFGTGLATGELFF
TRBV29-1,TRBJ2-3,CSVAGYSKNTQYF
TRBV10-3,TRBJ1-6,CAISASLFNSPLHF
TRBV5-6,TRBJ1-4,CASSLGLEKLFF
TRBV7-9,TRBJ2-2,CASSPDPAWGGELFF
TRBV18,TRBJ2-1,CASSPALRQVYNEQFF
TRBV6-2/TRBV6-3,TRBJ2-7,CATPVRTSSYEQYF
TRBV11-3,TRBJ2-1,CASSPRRNEQFF
TRBV7-8,TRBJ2-2,CASSLIQTGELFF
TRBV7-9,TRBJ1-1,CASSLAPRENTEAFF
TRBV12-3/TRBV12-4,TRBJ1-1,CASREAGASTEAFF
TRBV20-1,TRBJ1-4,CSARDLASTNEKLFF
TRBV5-1,TRBJ2-7,CASSPLGFGIKQYF
TRBV4-2,TRBJ2-1,CASSPASWTSGGPNNEQFF
TRBV5-1,TRBJ1-2,CASSPHGQEEGYTF
TRBV7-2,TRBJ1-6,CASSPANSPLHF